This T cell receptor (beta chain) was identified in a study of blood T cell repertoires in COVID-19. Looking at the study overall: Both acute and convalescent COVID-19 samples were obtained from the United States, Italy and Spain. The cDNA or gDNA used as material had been derived from T cells, B-cell-depleted T cells, or PBMCs.

Clones were read by immunoSEQ multiplex PCR, and TCRdb kept only the in-frame ones, dropping some. Of about 480,000 clones in the sample, approximately 90% were seen once. Germline V gene sequence: CDR1 SGHRS, CDR2 YFSETQ. V lost 2 bases and J 2 bases, leaving 11 bases between the germline ends. The CDR3 covers 14 residues. This receptor was taken from a woman in her twenties or thirties with acute or convalescent COVID-19. The sequenced sample was peripheral blood. V gene TRBV5-1 combines with J gene TRBJ2-7, with D possibly matching TRBD2 (6 bases). Written as DNA, the CDR3 is TGCGCCAGCAGCTTCTCGGGGGAGACCTACGAGCAGTACTTC. This translates into CASSFSGETYEQYF.